These 13 T cell receptor beta chains originate from one sample sequenced in a study of regulatory T cells in long-lasting Graves disease. The sample's time point: newly diagnosed GD, antithyroid drugs for less than 3 months. From RNA extracted from PBMCs, the TCR library was made. Building of the TCR beta libraries involved iRepertoire HTBI primers and Arm-PCR of CDR3 regions. TCRdb re-called the multiplex PCR reads through MiXCR, storing one row per CDR3 protein. The table lists roughly 500,000 distinct CDR3 sequences, roughly 13% of them singletons. This same sample was also taken into another study, of T cells in Graves' hyperthyroidism and ophthalmopathy.

The sample in question was peripheral blood mononuclear cells (PBMCs), obtained at new diagnosis, from a patient treated with antithyroid drugs. The origin of the receptors is a man aged 30 to 39 with Graves disease.

CDR3 in DNA: TGTGCCAGCGGCGAGGACGGAGACTATGGCTACACCTTC. Its protein product is CASGEDGDYGYTF. The V gene is TRBV11-3, the J gene TRBJ1-2; D not resolved. In germline, CDR1 is SGHNT, CDR2 YENEEA. The CDR3 covers 13 residues. V was cut by 8 bases and J by 3 bases, with 13 bases left in between.

In its sample, this clonotype was seen many times. The genes are TRBV6-1 and TRBJ2-2, with D maybe TRBD2 (5 bases). Germline V CDR1 and CDR2: MNHNS, SASEGT. The CDR3 contains 15 residues. Trimming shortened V by 5 bases and J by 0 bases, and 10 bases separated the two germline ends. The CDR3 protein is CASSKPGTNTGELFF. The CDR3 nucleotides read TGTGCCAGCAGTAAGCCCGGGACGAACACCGGGGAGCTGTTTTTT.

This clonotype was counted at least ten times. The chain couples TRBV6-5 to TRBJ2-5; 8 nucleotides align to TRBD2. The CDR3 has 19 residues. V trimming: 2 bases; J trimming: 1 base; junction bases outside the gene matches: 15. Germline values: CDR1 MNHEY, CDR2 SVGAGI. CDR3 DNA: TGTGCCAGCAGTTACACTGGGGCCCGTAGCGGGACTTTCCAAGAGACCCAGTACTTC. The encoded protein is CASSYTGARSGTFQETQYF.

This clonotype was detected many times. This chain links TRBV6-2 or TRBV6-3 with TRBJ2-7, with 8 bases identical to TRBD1. The V and J ends lost 2 bases and 5 bases, in that order; junction bases with no gene match: 8. The V gene's germline CDR1 is MNHEY and CDR2 SVGEGT. The CDR3 covers 15 residues. CDR3 DNA sequence: TGTGCCAGCAGTTACGGGGGCAGGGGGCAGGACGAGCAGTACTTC. Its translation is CASSYGGRGQDEQYF.

This chain links TRBV5-1 with TRBJ2-1; 12 bases are a match to TRBD2. CDR3 size: 17 residues. CDR1 and CDR2 (germline): SGHRS, YFSETQ. V lost 0 bases, J lost 2 bases, and 3 bases stayed unmatched. CDR3 region: CASSLVTSGGPYNEQFF. In DNA, the CDR3 is TGCGCCAGCAGCTTGGTGACTAGCGGGGGCCCCTACAATGAGCAGTTCTTC.

CDR3 loop: CASSELGTSGNNEQFF. The CDR3 DNA sequence: TGTGCCAGCAGCGAACTCGGGACTAGCGGAAACAATGAGCAGTTCTTC. The rearrangement links TRBV14 to TRBJ2-1; 11 nucleotides line up with TRBD2. V lost 5 bases, J lost 5 bases, and 8 bases stayed unmatched. CDR1 and CDR2 (germline): SGHDN, FVKESK. The CDR3 is made up of 16 amino acids. Using reference TRBV14 and TRBJ2-1 for the parts outside the CDR3, the full variable domain is EAGVTQFPSHSVIEKGQTVTLRCDPISGHDNLYWYRRVMGKEIKFLLHFVKESKQDESGMPNNRFLAERTGGTYSTLKVQPAELEDSGVYFCASSELGTSGNNEQFFGPGTRLTVL.

The rearrangement links TRBV12-3 or TRBV12-4 to TRBJ1-1, with 7 bases fitting TRBD1. The CDR3 totals 15 residues. The junction had 11 bases not matched to a gene; V was cut back by 6 bases and J by 4 bases. The CDR3 nucleotides read TGTGCCAGCAGCATACAGGGGTCGCTATCCACTGAAGCTTTCTTT. Protein product: CASSIQGSLSTEAFF.

This clonotype came up many times. The chain is built from TRBV12-3 or TRBV12-4 and TRBJ2-7; TRBD2 aligns across 11 bases. The length of the CDR3 is 14 residues. V shed 6 bases, J shed 4 bases, and the junction held 5 bases outside the gene matches. The CDR3 region has the DNA TGTGCCAGCAGGTCACTAGCGGGGGCTTACGAGCAGTACTTC. It codes for CASRSLAGAYEQYF.

At least ten counts were recorded for this clonotype. The chain has TRBV28 and TRBJ2-1; perhaps TRBD1 as D (5 bases). Germline assignment: CDR1 MDHEN and CDR2 SYDVKM. Trimming took off 6 bases at V and 9 bases at J, with 18 bases between the two ends. The CDR3 spans 14 residues. CDR3 sequence (DNA): TGTGCCAGCAGGATTCAGGGCCGTCCCAGTGAGCAGTTCTTC. Translation: CASRIQGRPSEQFF.

This clonotype was seen at least ten times. The V gene is TRBV27, the J gene TRBJ2-3; D might be TRBD2 (6 bases). V lost 3 bases and J lost 1, with 17 bases in between. There are 17 residues in the CDR3. Germline CDR1 is MNHEY and CDR2 is SMNVEV (reference sequence). Here the CDR3 reads CASSFLLPREGTDTQYF. CDR3 sequence (DNA): TGTGCCAGCAGTTTCCTACTCCCCAGGGAGGGCACAGATACGCAGTATTTT.

J is TRBJ1-3 and V is TRBV15; no clear D gene. This CDR3 is 12 amino acids long. Per germline, CDR1 LNHNV and CDR2 YYDKDF (reference sequence). Deletions cut 0 bases from V and 5 bases from J, with 2 bases between. CDR3 protein: CATSRDRNTIYF. CDR3 sequence (DNA): TGTGCCACCAGCAGAGATCGAAACACCATATATTTT.

This clonotype appeared many times. This sequence joins TRBV28 and TRBJ2-7; 9 positions agree with TRBD1. V dropped 6 bases and J dropped 3; count of bases not matched to a gene: 6. CDR1 MDHEN and CDR2 SYDVKM come from the germline V gene. The CDR3 contains 14 residues. In DNA, the CDR3 is TGTGCCAGCAGGACAGGGGGGAAATTCTACGAGCAGTACTTC. The encoded protein is CASRTGGKFYEQYF.

On this clonotype: Its ends do not fully match the called genes, so a read error is possible. This chain connects TRBV7-9 to TRBJ2-5; D gene uncertain. There are 13 residues in the CDR3. Germline CDR1 and CDR2: SEHNR and FQNEAQ (reference sequence). CDR3 DNA sequence: TGTGCCAGCACCTTATTTGGTCAAGAGACCCAGTACTTC. Encoded protein: CASTLFGQETQYF.